The clone carrying this TCR beta chain was found once. What it binds is unknown. The data were obtained in a study of T cell responses to AZD1222 COVID-19 vaccine. General study points: Spike-wide vaccine-associated CD4 TCRs dominated at 160-218 and 743-854. Close to half of all spike-specific TCRs reportedly target regions of the variants that are unmutated.

Method: immunoSEQ multiplex PCR; TCRdb's copy keeps in-frame clones and lacks some. Among approximately 68,000 clones listed, approximately 90% were seen once. The TCR sequence derives from an adult who received the MenACWY meningococcal vaccine as a control. Sequenced material: peripheral blood, taken 28 days after the second dose of the MenACWY control vaccine.

The CDR3 sequence: CASSYPGQGGTGELFF. The CDR3 nucleotides are TGTGCCAGCAGCTACCCGGGACAGGGAGGCACCGGGGAGCTGTTTTTT. The V gene is TRBV7-9, the J gene TRBJ2-2; 9 bases are shared with TRBD1. This CDR3 spans 16 amino acids. Trimming removed 4 bases from V and 4 bases from J; junction bases left unmatched: 7. Germline loops: CDR1 SEHNR, CDR2 FQNEAQ (reference sequence).